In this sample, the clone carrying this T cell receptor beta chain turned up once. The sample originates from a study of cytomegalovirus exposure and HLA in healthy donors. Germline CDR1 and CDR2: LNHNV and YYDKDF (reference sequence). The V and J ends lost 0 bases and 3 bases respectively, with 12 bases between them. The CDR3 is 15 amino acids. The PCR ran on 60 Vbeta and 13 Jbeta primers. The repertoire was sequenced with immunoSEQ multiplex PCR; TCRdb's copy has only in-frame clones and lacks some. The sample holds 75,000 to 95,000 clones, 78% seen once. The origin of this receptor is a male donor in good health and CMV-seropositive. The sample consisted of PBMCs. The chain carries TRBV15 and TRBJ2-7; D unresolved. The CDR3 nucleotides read TGTGCCACCAGCAGAGACCGCCTAATAAACTACGAGCAGTACTTC. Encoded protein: CATSRDRLINYEQYF.